This T cell receptor (beta chain) was recovered during a study of blood T cell repertoires in COVID-19. As for the study in general: Sites across the United States, Italy and Spain contributed samples from acute and convalescent COVID-19. Sample material is recorded as cDNA or gDNA derived from T cells, B-cell-depleted T cells, or PBMCs.

Methods used by the authors: From reference gene primer amplification, estimates of nucleated cell counts were derived. Here immunoSEQ multiplex PCR was the method, and the copy in TCRdb shows in-frame clones only, minus some. The V and J calls and clone size were taken over from that table, and D and trimming were inferred from the DNA. The sample records roughly 180,000 clones, less than 85% being singletons. The CDR3 is 16 amino acids. Germline V CDR1 and CDR2: MGHRA, YSYEKL. V lost 0 bases and J 0 bases, leaving 9 bases between the germline ends. Sequencing was performed on peripheral blood. The sequence was obtained from a human donor in a cohort sampled during active COVID-19. This chain joins TRBV4-1 and TRBJ1-3, with D hard to call. The CDR3 sequence is CASSQEGGRSGNTIYF. The CDR3 bases are TGCGCCAGCAGCCAAGAAGGAGGGCGCTCTGGAAACACCATATATTTT.